This section outlines one TCR beta chain sequence together with its context. Its specificity is unknown. The record originates from a study of cytomegalovirus exposure and HLA in healthy donors. Although they were nominally healthy when sampled, donors likely had unrecorded immune exposures. The PCR had 60 Vbeta and 13 Jbeta primers. The table came from immunoSEQ multiplex PCR; TCRdb's copy has only in-frame clones and leaves some out. Of roughly 170,000 clones listed, under 90% are singletons. The CDR3 covers 14 residues. Germline lookup yields CDR1 SSHAT and CDR2 FNYEAQ (reference sequence). The ends were cut back, 1 base at V and 2 bases at J, with 7 bases in the middle. The study, taken as a whole, reports: Highest at DRB1 and lowest at HLA-C, TCR association rates differed among HLA loci in a later analysis.

This rearrangement joins TRBV7-7 to TRBJ2-3; perhaps TRBD1 as D (5 bases). The sequencing input was PBMCs. This TCR derives from a male donor in good health and CMV-seronegative. The CDR3 DNA reads as TGTGCCAGCAGCTTAGGACAGTCCACAGATACGCAGTATTTT. Its translation is CASSLGQSTDTQYF.